This TCR beta chain appears in the sequencing data of a study of blood T cell repertoires in COVID-19. The overall study: The study drew acute and convalescent COVID-19 samples from the United States, Italy and Spain. PBMCs, B-cell-depleted T cells, or T cells provided the cDNA or gDNA that made up the material.

The CDR3 contains 14 residues. Germline V gives CDR1 LNHDA, CDR2 SQIVND (reference sequence). V was pared by 5 bases and J by 7 bases, with 15 bases between. As handled by the study authors: How many nucleated cells were present was estimated from reference gene primer amplification. Assay used: immunoSEQ multiplex PCR; TCRdb lists only in-frame clones, some missing. D and trimming come from the DNA, and the V and J calls and clone size come from that table. The sample has around 13,000 clones, just over 85% seen once; the top ten hold 25% to 30%. The sequence came from a human donor in a cohort sampled during active COVID-19. This chain links TRBV19 with TRBJ1-5; D perhaps matches TRBD1 (6 bases). Sequenced input: peripheral blood. CDR3 nucleotides: TGTGCCAGTAGTGGGGAGGGGGGTAGACAGCCCCAGCATTTT. It is translated as CASSGEGGRQPQHF.